This T cell receptor beta chain was observed in a study of blood T cell repertoires in COVID-19. Study overall: Collection of acute and convalescent COVID-19 samples took place in the United States, Italy and Spain. The cDNA or gDNA used as material had been derived from T cells, B-cell-depleted T cells, or PBMCs.

Per the study methods: From reference gene primer amplification, estimates of nucleated cell counts were derived. Sequencing was performed with immunoSEQ multiplex PCR; in TCRdb, only in-frame clones are kept and a portion is missing. That table supplies the V and J calls and clone size; D and trimming were determined from the DNA. This repertoire shows 250,000 or so clones, roughly 88% found once; its top ten account for approximately 2.5%. This clone was observed a single time. V lost 7 bases, J lost 5 bases, and 7 bases stayed unmatched. CDR3 length: 13 residues. Sequenced sample: PBMCs or T cells enriched from blood (not recorded which). The chain is built from TRBV12-3 or TRBV12-4 and TRBJ2-5; 7 bases align to TRBD1. The receptor was derived from a woman in her 40s with acute COVID-19. CDR3 nucleotide sequence: TGTGCCAGCAATTCACAGGGGCGGGAGACCCAGTACTTC. Its translation: CASNSQGRETQYF.